Shown below are 7 T cell receptor beta chains from a single sample sequenced in a study of cytomegalovirus exposure and HLA in healthy donors. The PCR was carried out with 60 Vbeta primers and 13 Jbeta primers. Method: immunoSEQ multiplex PCR; TCRdb's copy keeps in-frame clones and lacks some. There are nearly 110,000 clones in the sample; about 84% occur only once, and 2% to 2.5% lies in the top ten. Sequencing was carried out using PBMCs. The origin of the receptors is a man aged 25 to 40 in good health and CMV-seronegative.

The chain has TRBV6-5 and TRBJ1-4; D ambiguous. Germline-derived CDR1 and CDR2 are MNHEY and SVGAGI. CDR3 length equals 13 residues. With 6 bases removed from V and 5 bases from J, the gap between germline ends came to 10 bases. CDR3: CASSTELNEKLFF. CDR3 coding DNA: TGTGCCAGCAGCACGGAGCTAAATGAAAAACTGTTTTTT.

The V and J genes are TRBV5-4 and TRBJ2-3; TRBD2 aligns across 8 bases. Looked up from germline, CDR1 is SGHNT and CDR2 is YYREEE (reference sequence). V lost 4 bases, J lost 5 bases, and 15 bases stayed unmatched. The CDR3 has 17 amino acids. The CDR3 nucleotides are TGTGCCAGCAGCCCGGGGGGGCCTAGCGGGCATCGAGATACGCAGTATTTT. Translating gives CASSPGGPSGHRDTQYF.

This chain connects TRBV6-5 to TRBJ2-7; 10 bases are shared with TRBD1. After removal of 6 bases from V and 5 bases from J, the junction contained 7 bases not matched to a gene. In germline, CDR1 is MNHEY, CDR2 SVGAGI. This CDR3 contains 14 residues. CDR3 DNA: TGTGCCAGCAGCCCCTCTGGGACAGGGGACGAGCAGTACTTC. This codes for CASSPSGTGDEQYF.

This chain uses TRBV30 with TRBJ1-2, with D hard to call. The CDR3 spans 11 residues. Germline V CDR1 and CDR2: GTSNPN, SVGIG (reference sequence). Trimming removed 4 bases from V and 8 bases from J, with 11 bases in between. DNA for the CDR3: TGTGCCTGGACGGCGGGTTGGGGCTACACCTTC. This sequence encodes CAWTAGWGYTF.

This clone appeared many times. The chain employs TRBV6-5 and TRBJ1-1, with D unclear. The CDR3 totals 14 residues. V lost 7 bases and J 5 bases, leaving 17 bases between the germline ends. Germline assignment: CDR1 MNHEY and CDR2 SVGAGI. CDR3 sequence: CASTPAARRTEAFF. The CDR3 coding sequence is TGTGCCAGCACCCCCGCCGCGAGGAGGACTGAAGCTTTCTTT.

The chain couples TRBV30 to TRBJ2-5; TRBD2 aligns across 11 bases. Trimming removed 7 bases from V and 5 bases from J; junction bases left unmatched: 12. This CDR3 is 15 amino acids long. The germline gives CDR1 GTSNPN, CDR2 SVGIG (reference sequence). DNA of the CDR3: TGTGCCTCCTCGAGGACTAGCGGGTCGAAGGAGACCCAGTACTTC. Amino acids: CASSRTSGSKETQYF.

V and J are TRBV27 and TRBJ1-1, with D maybe TRBD1 (6 bases). Germline V gives CDR1 MNHEY, CDR2 SMNVEV (reference sequence). The CDR3 sequence is 15 residues long. Trimming stripped 5 bases from V and 3 bases from J, with 16 bases between. CDR3 in DNA: TGTGCCAGCAGTCCCCTGGGGACACCTCACACTGAAGCTTTCTTT. It yields the protein CASSPLGTPHTEAFF.